This T cell receptor (beta chain) was captured by sequencing in a study of T cell changes during pregnancy in multiple sclerosis. V lost 5 bases and J lost 0; bases outside the gene matches: 6. This CDR3 region has 15 residues. The germline gives CDR1 SEHNR, CDR2 FQNEAQ (reference sequence). The protocol was immunoSEQ multiplex PCR, while the TCRdb copy is restricted to in-frame clones and leaves out a portion. The table lists around 61,000 clones, about 86% of them singletons. The rearrangement joins TRBV7-9 to TRBJ2-5; 7 bases agree with TRBD1. The receptor was derived from a human donor whose cells served as feeder cells for cultures in a pregnancy study. Sample: peripheral blood from another person, used as feeder cells. In DNA, the CDR3 is TGTGCCAGCAGCATAGGACAGGTCTACCAAGAGACCCAGTACTTC. Residues: CASSIGQVYQETQYF.